What follows describes a single TCR beta chain. The V and J ends lost 5 bases and 4 bases respectively, with 15 bases between them. This CDR3 has 15 amino acids. The germline gives CDR1 LGHDT, CDR2 YNNKEL (reference sequence). The entry originates in a study of T cell responses to AZD1222 COVID-19 vaccine. TCRdb keeps only in-frame clones here, not all; method: immunoSEQ multiplex PCR. The data contain 79,000 or so clones, roughly 89% of them singletons. The clonotype comes from an adult who received the AZD1222 COVID-19 vaccine. The sequencing here drew on peripheral blood, taken 28 days after the second AZD1222 dose. This chain joins TRBV3-1 (or the pseudogene TRBV3-2) and TRBJ1-3; D perhaps matches TRBD1 (6 bases). CDR3 nucleotides: TGTGCCAGCAGCGTTACGCAGGGGCACGGAAACACCATATATTTT. Translation: CASSVTQGHGNTIYF.